Listed below are T cell receptor beta chains from one sample, sequenced in a study of patients and donors after allogeneic stem cell transplantation. TCRdb processed the RT-PCR reads anew with MiXCR; each CDR3 protein has one entry. The sample contains some 92,000 distinct CDR3 sequences, approximately 49% of which appear only once. Sequencing was carried out using blood, either unsorted or a sorted T cell fraction (not recorded which). The receptors stem from a human donor who was either an allogeneic HSCT recipient or a stem cell or donor lymphocyte infusion donor (not recorded which). It is not recorded whose cells these are; they may come from a transplant donor. The CDR3 runs from the conserved cysteine through the conserved F or W. D genes are given only for firm matches. Clone sizes are given selectively: once, few, many, or a class where the clone is expanded.

.	TRBJ1-4	TRBV5-5	.	CASSPGLDSLRAEKLFF	TGTGCCAGCAGCCCGGGACTAGACTCCCTAAGGGCCGAAAAACTGTTTTTT
.	TRBJ1-5	TRBV7-2	.	CASSHAEDQPQHF	TGTGCCAGCAGCCATGCGGAGGATCAGCCCCAGCATTTT
.	TRBJ2-1	TRBV7-2	.	CASSLIGFEQFF	TGTGCCAGCAGCTTAATAGGCTTTGAGCAGTTCTTC
.	TRBJ1-5	TRBV3-1	.	CASSQDGNQPQHF	TGTGCCAGCAGCCAAGATGGTAATCAGCCCCAGCATTTT
TRBD1	TRBJ1-1	TRBV9	.	CASSREDRGYEAFF	TGTGCCAGCAGCAGAGAGGACAGGGGCTATGAAGCTTTCTTT
.	TRBJ1-5	TRBV12-3/TRBV12-4	.	CASRLQGRQPQHF	TGTGCCAGCAGACTTCAGGGGAGACAGCCCCAGCATTTT
.	TRBJ1-1	TRBV27	.	CASSGGTKGPVTEAFF	TGTGCCAGCAGTGGAGGGACAAAAGGCCCAGTCACTGAAGCTTTCTTT
TRBD1	TRBJ2-4	TRBV7-6	.	CASSTTGDPLNIQYF	TGTGCCAGCAGCACAACAGGGGACCCCCTAAACATTCAGTACTTC
.	TRBJ1-2	TRBV28	.	CASSPAGHDVYGYTF	TGTGCCAGCAGTCCCGCTGGACATGATGTCTATGGCTACACCTTC
.	TRBJ1-1	TRBV12-3/TRBV12-4	few	CASSLRSGFSNTEAFF	TGTGCCAGCAGTTTGAGGTCAGGGTTTTCGAACACTGAAGCTTTCTTT
.	TRBJ1-3	TRBV6-5	few	CASSYSEILSGNTIYF	TGTGCCAGCAGTTACTCGGAGATTCTCTCTGGAAACACCATATATTTT
.	TRBJ2-1	TRBV5-1	.	CASSLAINNEQFF	TGCGCCAGCAGCTTGGCCATTAACAATGAGCAGTTCTTC
TRBD1	TRBJ1-2	TRBV4-2	.	CASSQARTGGSYTF	TGTGCCAGCAGCCAAGCTCGGACAGGGGGAAGCTACACCTTC
.	TRBJ1-2	TRBV20-1	.	CSAVMNYGYTF	TGCAGTGCGGTGATGAACTATGGCTACACCTTC
.	TRBJ1-5	TRBV11-3	.	CASSLDDAGEGQPQHF	TGTGCCAGCAGCTTAGATGATGCAGGGGAGGGTCAGCCCCAGCATTTT
TRBD1	TRBJ2-7	TRBV9	.	CASSVGTGGLYEQYF	TGTGCCAGCAGCGTTGGGACAGGGGGCTTGTACGAGCAGTACTTC
.	TRBJ1-5	TRBV28	few	CASSGTPQGNQPQHF	TGTGCCAGCAGCGGGACACCCCAAGGCAATCAGCCCCAGCATTTT
.	TRBJ1-1	TRBV7-9	.	CASSSPLQGQGRNTEAFF	TGTGCCAGCAGCTCCCCACTGCAAGGGCAGGGGCGGAACACTGAAGCTTTCTTT
.	TRBJ1-5	TRBV4-3	.	CASSSTLGHQPQHF	TGCGCCAGCAGCTCGACCTTGGGGCATCAGCCCCAGCATTTT
.	TRBJ2-2	TRBV11-2	.	CASSSTGTSLPGGELFF	TGTGCCAGCAGCTCGACCGGGACTTCCCTCCCCGGTGGGGAGCTGTTTTTT
.	TRBJ1-2	TRBV11-2	.	CASSLAGIEGYTF	TGTGCCAGCAGCTTGGCTGGGATTGAGGGCTACACCTTC
.	TRBJ1-2	TRBV29-1	.	CSVDRGMAGGKNRGYTF	TGCAGCGTTGACAGGGGAATGGCAGGCGGAAAAAATCGAGGCTACACCTTC
TRBD2	TRBJ2-3	TRBV6-6	.	CASIREGSTDTQYF	TGTGCCAGCATAAGGGAGGGAAGCACAGATACGCAGTATTTT
TRBD1	TRBJ1-3	TRBV20-1	.	CSAVETGSGNTIYF	TGCAGTGCCGTAGAGACAGGGTCCGGAAACACCATATATTTT
.	TRBJ1-2	TRBV29-1	few	CSVGGAYGYTF	TGCAGCGTTGGGGGCGCTTATGGCTACACCTTC
.	TRBJ1-2	TRBV6-2/TRBV6-3	.	CASSYPRDANYGYTF	TGTGCCAGCAGTTACCCCCGGGACGCAAACTATGGCTACACCTTC
TRBD1	TRBJ2-1	TRBV19	.	CASSIIDRVGNEQFF	TGTGCCAGTAGTATCATAGACAGGGTCGGGAATGAGCAGTTCTTC
.	TRBJ1-2	TRBV27	.	CASSLTGPDDGYTF	TGTGCCAGCAGTTTAACAGGGCCTGATGATGGCTACACCTTC
TRBD2	TRBJ2-3	TRBV7-9	.	CASSTYTPGTSKKPQYF	TGTGCCAGCAGCACTTACACCCCCGGGACTAGCAAGAAGCCGCAGTATTTT
TRBD1	TRBJ1-1	TRBV20-1	.	CSASLRGRETEAFF	TGCAGTGCTAGCCTCAGGGGGCGCGAGACTGAAGCTTTCTTT
TRBD1	TRBJ1-2	TRBV5-6	.	CASTGGPGYTF	TGTGCCAGCACAGGGGGCCCTGGCTACACCTTC
.	TRBJ1-6	TRBV6-2/TRBV6-3	once	CASGHRGVWNSPLHF	TGTGCCAGCGGCCATCGCGGGGTATGGAATTCACCCCTCCACTTT
.	TRBJ1-3	TRBV7-9	.	CASSHPLAGNTIYF	TGTGCCAGCAGCCACCCCTTGGCCGGAAACACCATATATTTT
TRBD1	TRBJ1-1	TRBV5-1	.	CATQGGRAEAFF	TGCGCCACCCAGGGGGGACGCGCTGAAGCTTTCTTT
.	TRBJ2-7	TRBV29-1	.	CSVFLYEQYF	TGCAGCGTTTTTCTCTACGAGCAGTACTTC
.	TRBJ2-1	TRBV20-1	few	CSATQVTSNEQFF	TGCAGTGCGACCCAGGTTACCTCCAATGAGCAGTTCTTC
TRBD1	TRBJ2-5	TRBV10-3	.	CAISAGQGAETQYF	TGTGCCATCAGTGCCGGACAGGGAGCGGAGACCCAGTACTTC
.	TRBJ1-6	TRBV7-2	.	CASSFAVNSPLHF	TGTGCCAGCAGCTTCGCAGTTAATTCACCCCTCCACTTT
.	TRBJ2-1	TRBV7-3	.	CASSQPRGEQFF	TGTGCCAGCAGCCAACCTCGCGGTGAGCAGTTCTTC
.	TRBJ1-2	TRBV3-1	few	CASSHLAGDGRGYTF	TGTGCCAGCAGCCATTTAGCGGGTGACGGACGGGGCTACACCTTC
TRBD1	TRBJ1-1	TRBV7-3	.	CASSLTGGGTEAFF	TGTGCCAGCAGCTTAACAGGGGGCGGCACTGAAGCTTTCTTT
.	TRBJ2-7	TRBV7-3	.	CASSLSTGFGSYEQYF	TGTGCCAGCAGCTTAAGCACAGGGTTCGGCTCCTACGAGCAGTACTTC
.	TRBJ2-7	TRBV20-1	.	CSARDPRSYEQYF	TGCAGTGCTAGAGATCCTAGGAGCTACGAGCAGTACTTC
TRBD1	TRBJ2-1	TRBV11-2	.	CASSLDRGHGNEQFF	TGTGCCAGCAGCCTTGACAGGGGACACGGCAATGAGCAGTTCTTC